Below, 3 T cell receptor beta chains from the same sample are listed, as sequenced in a study of T-cell reconstitution after alpha-beta-depleted transplantation in children. A library of TCRbeta sequences, prepared with unique molecular identifiers, was generated. TCRdb reprocessed the PCR reads via MiXCR and lists one record per CDR3 protein. This sample has about 110,000 distinct CDR3 sequences, with 10% to 13% found just once. This specimen consisted of PBMCs from the stem cell graft donor, obtained from the stem cell graft. These receptors came from a human donor who donated a stem cell graft to a child with acute lymphoblastic leukemia.

This clonotype was observed a single time. V usage is TRBV5-4 and J usage is TRBJ2-3, with 9 bases identical to TRBD1. Germline CDR1 and CDR2: SGHNT and YYREEE (reference sequence). Losses at the gene ends were 3 bases for V and 3 bases for J; bases not matched to a gene: 2. The CDR3 length is 14 residues. This CDR3 is CASSWDRVTDTQYF. CDR3 bases: TGTGCCAGCAGCTGGGACAGGGTAACAGATACGCAGTATTTT.

This clonotype was counted many times. CDR3 residues: CSVTTSGGPLQYF. The CDR3 region has the DNA TGCAGCGTAACGACTAGCGGGGGCCCTTTGCAGTATTTT. The rearrangement links TRBV29-1 to TRBJ2-3; 12 nucleotides agree with TRBD2. V gave up 6 bases and J gave up 11 bases; unmatched junction bases: 9. The CDR3 covers 13 residues. Per germline, CDR1 SQVTM and CDR2 ANQGSEA.

V and J are TRBV19 and TRBJ2-7, with TRBD1 identical over 10 bases. Germline CDR1 and CDR2: LNHDA and SQIVND (reference sequence). With V trimmed by 5 bases and J by 3 bases, 4 bases remained unmatched. The CDR3 has 14 residues. The CDR3 here is CASSHWDRGYEQYF. The CDR3 DNA reads as TGTGCCAGTAGTCACTGGGACAGGGGCTACGAGCAGTACTTC.